Included here is one TCR beta chain sequence, with context. These data come from a study of shared clonotypes between healthy human individuals. The germline gives CDR1 MNHNY, CDR2 SVGAGI (reference sequence). Trimming removed 6 bases at V and 7 bases at J, with 13 bases between. This CDR3 spans 14 amino acids. Clones were read by immunoSEQ multiplex PCR, and TCRdb kept only the in-frame ones, dropping some. The table shows about 500,000 clones, with 60% to 80% occurring only once. Genomic DNA of unsorted samples came from 85 million to 95 million PBMCs. The sequenced material came from PBMCs. This clonotype was obtained from a woman aged 40 to 50 in good health. Some clones in this sample may be carry-over from other donors' samples. The J gene is TRBJ1-6, the V gene TRBV6-6; no clear D. CDR3 residues: CASRPDGSNSPLHF. The DNA for the CDR3 is TGTGCCAGCAGGCCGGATGGGTCGAATTCACCCCTCCACTTT.